Following are 26 T cell receptor beta chains from one sample sequenced in a study of control samples from healthy donors and cancer patients. Produced via immunoSEQ multiplex PCR; TCRdb's table is partial and in-frame only. Of some 140,000 clones in the sample, approximately 94% were seen once. The sequencing sample was made of blood. These receptors were obtained from a middle-aged man in good health.

This clone was recorded only once. This sequence joins TRBV10-3 and TRBJ2-5, with D possibly matching TRBD1 (6 bases). V was clipped by 6 bases and J by 0 bases, with 8 bases between them. This CDR3 has 13 residues. In germline, CDR1 is ENHRY, CDR2 SYGVKD. CDR3 nucleotides: TGTGCCATCAGACGGGACAACCAAGAGACCCAGTACTTC. Its translation: CAIRRDNQETQYF.

The chain carries TRBV9 and TRBJ1-2, with D maybe TRBD1 (5 bases). Germline V gene lookup returns CDR1 SGDLS and CDR2 YYNGEE. This CDR3 comprises 14 residues. V was pared by 0 bases and J by 3 bases, with 9 bases between. For the CDR3, the DNA is TGTGCCAGCAGCGTAGGGCCAGGGCACTATGGCTACACCTTC. It is translated as CASSVGPGHYGYTF.

For the CDR3, the DNA is TGTGCCAGCAGTTCCCGACAGGGGGATGGCTACACCTTC. Translated, it gives CASSSRQGDGYTF. V and J are TRBV12-3 or TRBV12-4 and TRBJ1-2; 9 bases line up with TRBD1. Losses at the gene ends were 4 bases for V and 6 bases for J; bases not matched to a gene: 3. The CDR3 length is 13 residues.

The chain couples TRBV28 to TRBJ1-2, with 7 bases fitting TRBD1. There are 13 residues in the CDR3. Trimming took 5 bases from V and 9 from J; bases not matched to a gene: 9. CDR1 is MDHEN and CDR2 is SYDVKM in the germline V gene. The CDR3 coding sequence is TGTGCCAGCAGTCTCAACAGGGGTCGGAGCTACACCTTC. Encoded protein: CASSLNRGRSYTF.

The chain employs TRBV11-2 and TRBJ1-6, with D uncertain. The CDR3 spans 12 residues. Germline CDR1 is SGHAT and CDR2 is FQNNGV. Trimming took off 0 bases at V and 6 bases at J, with 0 bases between the two ends. Written as DNA, the CDR3 is TGTGCCAGCAGCTTAGATAATTCACCCCTCCACTTT. It yields the protein CASSLDNSPLHF.

V gene TRBV15 combines with J gene TRBJ2-3, with 7 bases lining up with TRBD2. Trimming at V came to 0 bases and at J to 5 bases, leaving 2 bases not matched to a gene. The germline V gene has CDR1 LNHNV and CDR2 YYDKDF (reference sequence). CDR3 size: 14 residues. CDR3 residues: CATSRDSGGDTQYF. The CDR3 DNA reads as TGTGCCACCAGCAGAGATTCGGGGGGAGATACGCAGTATTTT.

V and J are TRBV7-9 and TRBJ2-1; D is possibly TRBD2 (6 bases). The CDR3 contains 14 residues. The V end lost 0 bases, the J end lost 4 bases, and 7 bases lay between the germline ends. CDR1 is SEHNR, CDR2 FQNEAQ, per germline (reference sequence). The CDR3 nucleotides read TGTGCCAGCAGCTTAGCGGGGGGTTACAATGAGCAGTTCTTC. Its protein product is CASSLAGGYNEQFF.

This clone was seen a single time. The chain is built from TRBV7-8 and TRBJ1-4; D unclear. Looked up from germline, CDR1 is SGHVS and CDR2 is FQNEAQ. V dropped 5 bases and J dropped 0 bases, with 13 bases sitting between them. The CDR3 is 16 residues long. DNA of the CDR3: TGTGCCAGCAGCCTCGAGAGGAGGGCAACTAATGAAAAACTGTTTTTT. Protein product: CASSLERRATNEKLFF.

The rearrangement joins TRBV12-3 or TRBV12-4 to TRBJ1-5, with a possible D match to TRBD1 (5 bases). V was shortened by 6 bases and J by 3 bases, with 9 bases between the two germline ends. The CDR3 totals 13 residues. The CDR3 spells CASSQGYNQPQHF. The CDR3 DNA follows: TGTGCCAGCAGCCAGGGTTACAATCAGCCCCAGCATTTT.

This clone has ten or more counts. The chain combines TRBV7-9 with TRBJ1-2; 10 positions agree with TRBD1. The CDR3 totals 12 residues. Unmatched junction bases numbered 2, after V lost 5 bases and J lost 8 bases. CDR1 and CDR2 from the germline V gene are SEHNR and FQNEAQ (reference sequence). Here the CDR3 DNA reads TGTGCCAGCAGCCGGGACAGGGGCGGCTACACCTTC. Residues: CASSRDRGGYTF.

CDR3 sequence reads: CASSQEALGDNSPLHF. The CDR3 DNA follows: TGCGCCAGCAGCCAAGAGGCTTTAGGGGATAATTCACCCCTCCACTTT. This chain links TRBV4-1 with TRBJ1-6, with a weak D call TRBD1 (5 bases). The CDR3 totals 16 residues. V shed 0 bases and J shed 5 bases, with 11 bases lying between them. Germline assignment: CDR1 MGHRA and CDR2 YSYEKL.

The gene calls are TRBV6-4 and TRBJ1-2; D may be TRBD1 (5 bases). With 3 bases removed from V and 3 bases from J, the gap between germline ends came to 8 bases. The germline CDR1 and CDR2 sequences are MRHNA and SNTAGT. The CDR3 consists of 13 residues. The CDR3 region is CASSEGADYGYTF. CDR3 sequence (DNA): TGTGCCAGCAGTGAAGGGGCTGACTATGGCTACACCTTC.

The V call is TRBV6-6, the J call TRBJ2-5, with D perhaps assigned TRBD1 or TRBD2 (6 bases each). The V gene lost 6 bases and the J gene lost 9 bases, with 20 bases spanning the gap. In germline, CDR1 is MNHNY, CDR2 SVGAGI (reference sequence). This CDR3 is 14 amino acids long. The CDR3 region has the DNA TGTGCCAGCAGGGTGGGACGCCCGGGGGCGGCCCAGTACTTC. It specifies CASRVGRPGAAQYF.

Only one count was recorded for this clone. The chain employs TRBV4-3 and TRBJ2-7; D possibly uses TRBD1 or TRBD2 (5 bases each). The V gene's germline CDR1 is LGHNA and CDR2 YSLEER. The CDR3 has 15 amino acids. The V end lost 1 base, the J end lost 3 bases, and 13 bases lay between the germline ends. The CDR3 DNA reads TGCGCCAGCAGCCAAGTAATCGGGGCTAGCTACGAGCAGTACTTC. This encodes CASSQVIGASYEQYF.

The V and J genes are TRBV4-1 and TRBJ2-7, with 9 bases matching TRBD1. The germline CDR1 and CDR2 sequences are MGHRA and YSYEKL. V lost 4 bases and J lost 2; bases outside the gene matches: 3. The CDR3 covers 14 residues. This chain's CDR3 is CASSPGTGTYEQYF. As DNA, the CDR3 is TGCGCCAGCAGCCCCGGGACAGGGACCTACGAGCAGTACTTC.

This clone was counted a few times. CDR3 amino acids: CASRDRAGYEQYF. CDR3 in DNA: TGTGCCAGCCGGGACAGGGCCGGTTACGAGCAGTACTTC. The J gene is TRBJ2-7, the V gene TRBV5-6; 9 bases map to TRBD1. CDR1 is SGHDT and CDR2 is YYEEEE in the germline V gene. The CDR3 spans 13 residues. The V gene end was trimmed by 7 bases and the J gene end by 4 bases; junction bases not matched to a gene: 6.

The rearrangement uses TRBV11-2 and TRBJ2-7; TRBD1 matches at 7 bases. The CDR3 loop spans 15 amino acids. The germline gives CDR1 SGHAT, CDR2 FQNNGV. Trimming removed 4 bases from V and 3 bases from J; junction bases left unmatched: 9. CDR3 sequence reads: CASSSEYRGSYEQYF. The DNA for the CDR3 is TGTGCCAGCAGCTCCGAGTACAGGGGCAGCTACGAGCAGTACTTC.

This clone came up once. The rearrangement uses TRBV6-1 and TRBJ2-1; TRBD2 agrees at 9 bases. The junction had 4 bases not matched to a gene; V was cut back by 3 bases and J by 7 bases. The CDR3 is 14 residues long. CDR1 MNHNS and CDR2 SASEGT come from the germline V gene. The CDR3 DNA is TGTGCCAGCAGTGACGCGGGGGGGAGGAATGAGCAGTTCTTC. This sequence encodes CASSDAGGRNEQFF.

The CDR3 loop reads CASSFRGQGIYGYTF. CDR3 DNA: TGTGCCAGCAGTTTTAGGGGCCAGGGAATCTATGGCTACACCTTC. The V and J genes are TRBV28 and TRBJ1-2; the D gene is possibly TRBD1 (5 bases). The CDR3 covers 15 residues. In germline, CDR1 is MDHEN, CDR2 SYDVKM. The V and J ends lost 3 bases and 4 bases respectively, with 15 bases between them.

V and J are TRBV7-6 and TRBJ2-7; 9 bases are a match to TRBD2. Germline V gene sequence: CDR1 SGHVS, CDR2 FNYEAQ. The CDR3 is 15 amino acids. J gave up 5 bases and V 1 base, and 6 bases lay outside the gene matches. Here the CDR3 reads CASSLVGGGADEQYF. CDR3 bases: TGTGCCAGCAGCTTAGTGGGCGGGGGGGCCGACGAGCAGTACTTC.

The chain joins TRBV12-3 or TRBV12-4 to TRBJ1-5; tentatively, D is TRBD1 (5 bases). This CDR3 is 13 amino acids long. Trimming took 6 bases from V and 3 from J, leaving 9 bases between them. CDR3 sequence: CASRGDYNQPQHF. The CDR3 DNA sequence: TGTGCCAGCAGGGGGGATTACAATCAGCCCCAGCATTTT.

The chain has TRBV7-9 and TRBJ2-3; D ambiguous. Trimming stripped 2 bases from V and 3 bases from J, with 15 bases between. The CDR3 totals 16 residues. Germline V lookup: CDR1 SEHNR, CDR2 FQNEAQ (reference sequence). The CDR3 nucleotides read TGTGCCAGCAGCTTAACGATCCGACCCGGGACAGATACGCAGTATTTT. Residues: CASSLTIRPGTDTQYF.

The chain carries TRBV28 and TRBJ1-1, with TRBD1 matching 10 bases. CDR1 and CDR2 from the germline V gene are MDHEN and SYDVKM. This CDR3 has 16 amino acids. The junction had 11 bases not matched to a gene; V was cut back by 5 bases and J by 5 bases. The DNA of the CDR3 is TGTGCCAGCAGTGCGCACCGGACAGGGGGTTGGACTGAAGCTTTCTTT. Its protein is CASSAHRTGGWTEAFF.

V usage is TRBV9 and J usage is TRBJ1-2, with 7 bases fitting TRBD1. CDR3 length: 14 amino acids. The V gene's germline CDR1 is SGDLS and CDR2 YYNGEE. The junction had 8 bases not matched to a gene; V was cut back by 3 bases and J by 6 bases. CDR3 residues: CASSAETGPDGYTF. The CDR3 coding sequence is TGTGCCAGCAGCGCAGAGACAGGGCCGGATGGCTACACCTTC.

The chain couples TRBV13 to TRBJ1-2; maybe TRBD1 (6 bases). CDR3 size: 15 residues. Trimming took 0 bases from V and 5 from J, leaving 13 bases between them. The V gene's germline CDR1 is PRHDT and CDR2 FYEKMQ (reference sequence). CDR3 sequence: CASSLGLTGDYGYTF. The CDR3 nucleotides are TGTGCCAGCAGCTTAGGACTGACAGGCGATTATGGCTACACCTTC.

This chain uses TRBV13 with TRBJ2-3, with D possibly being TRBD1 (5 bases). CDR1 and CDR2 from the germline V gene are PRHDT and FYEKMQ (reference sequence). CDR3 size: 15 residues. Trimming stripped 2 bases from V and 4 bases from J, with 13 bases between. The CDR3 DNA reads TGTGCCAGCAGCTTATTTAGGGGTGGGGCAGATACGCAGTATTTT. This sequence encodes CASSLFRGGADTQYF.